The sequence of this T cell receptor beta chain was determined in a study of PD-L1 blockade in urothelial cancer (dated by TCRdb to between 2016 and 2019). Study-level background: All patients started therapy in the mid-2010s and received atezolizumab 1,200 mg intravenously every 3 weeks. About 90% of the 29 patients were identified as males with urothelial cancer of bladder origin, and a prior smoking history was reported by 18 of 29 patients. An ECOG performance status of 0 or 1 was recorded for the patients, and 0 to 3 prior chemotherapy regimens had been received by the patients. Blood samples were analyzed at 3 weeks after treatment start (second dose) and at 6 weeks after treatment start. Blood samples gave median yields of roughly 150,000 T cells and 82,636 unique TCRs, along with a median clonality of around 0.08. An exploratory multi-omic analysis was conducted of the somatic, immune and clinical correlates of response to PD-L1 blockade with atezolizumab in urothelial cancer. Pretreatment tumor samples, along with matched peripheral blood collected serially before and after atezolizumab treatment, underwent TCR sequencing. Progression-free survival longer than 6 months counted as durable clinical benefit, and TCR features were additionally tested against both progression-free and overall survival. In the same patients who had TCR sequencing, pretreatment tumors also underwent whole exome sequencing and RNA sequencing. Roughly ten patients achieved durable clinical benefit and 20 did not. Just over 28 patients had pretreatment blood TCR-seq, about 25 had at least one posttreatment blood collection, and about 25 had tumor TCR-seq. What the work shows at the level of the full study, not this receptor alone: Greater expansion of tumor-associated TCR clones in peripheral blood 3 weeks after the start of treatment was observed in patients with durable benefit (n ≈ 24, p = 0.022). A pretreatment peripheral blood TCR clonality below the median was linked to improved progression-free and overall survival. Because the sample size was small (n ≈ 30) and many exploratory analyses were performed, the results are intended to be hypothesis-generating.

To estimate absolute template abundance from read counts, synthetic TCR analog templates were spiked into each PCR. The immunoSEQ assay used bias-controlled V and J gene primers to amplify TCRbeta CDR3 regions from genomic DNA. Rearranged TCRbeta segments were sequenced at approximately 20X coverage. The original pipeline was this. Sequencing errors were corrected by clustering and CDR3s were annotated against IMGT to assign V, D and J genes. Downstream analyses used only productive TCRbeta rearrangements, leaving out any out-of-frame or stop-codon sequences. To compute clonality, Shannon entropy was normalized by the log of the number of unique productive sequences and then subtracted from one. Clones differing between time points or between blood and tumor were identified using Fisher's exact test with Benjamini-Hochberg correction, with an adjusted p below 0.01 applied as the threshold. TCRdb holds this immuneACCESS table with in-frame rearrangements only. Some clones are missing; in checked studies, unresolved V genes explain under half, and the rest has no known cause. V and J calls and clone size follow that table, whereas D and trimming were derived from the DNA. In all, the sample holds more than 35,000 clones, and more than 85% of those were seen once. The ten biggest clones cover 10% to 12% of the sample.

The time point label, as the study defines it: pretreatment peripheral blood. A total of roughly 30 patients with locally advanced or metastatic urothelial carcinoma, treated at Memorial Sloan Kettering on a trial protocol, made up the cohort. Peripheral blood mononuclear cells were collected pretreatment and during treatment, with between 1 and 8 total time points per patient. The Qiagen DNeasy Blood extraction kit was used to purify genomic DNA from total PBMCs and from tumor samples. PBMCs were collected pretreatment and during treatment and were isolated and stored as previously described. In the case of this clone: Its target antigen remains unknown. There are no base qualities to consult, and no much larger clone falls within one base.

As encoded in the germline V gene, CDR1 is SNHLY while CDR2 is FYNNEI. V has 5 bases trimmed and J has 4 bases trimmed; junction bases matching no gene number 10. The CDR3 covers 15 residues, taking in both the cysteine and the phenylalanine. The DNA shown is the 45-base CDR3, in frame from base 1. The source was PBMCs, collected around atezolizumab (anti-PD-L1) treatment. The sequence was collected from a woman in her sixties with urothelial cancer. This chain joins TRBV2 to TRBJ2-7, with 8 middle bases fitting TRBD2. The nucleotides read TGTGCCAGCAGTCCCGTGGTAGCGGGAATTTACGAGCAGTACTTC. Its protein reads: CASSPVVAGIYEQYF.